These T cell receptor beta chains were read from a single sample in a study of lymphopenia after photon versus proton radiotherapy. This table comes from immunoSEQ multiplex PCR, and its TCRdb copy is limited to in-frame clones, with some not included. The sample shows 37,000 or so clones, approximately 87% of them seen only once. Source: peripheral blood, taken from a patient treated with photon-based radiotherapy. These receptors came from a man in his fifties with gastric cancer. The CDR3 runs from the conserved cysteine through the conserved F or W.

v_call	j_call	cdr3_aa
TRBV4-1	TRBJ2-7	CASSPTDRYEQYF
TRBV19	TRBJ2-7	CASSRTSGSKYEQYF
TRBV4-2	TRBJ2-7	CASSPSGTSTYEQYF
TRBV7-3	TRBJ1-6	CASSLKGGNSPLHF
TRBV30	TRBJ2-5	CAWSPEAGGETQYF
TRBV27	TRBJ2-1	CASSTVRGRNEQFF
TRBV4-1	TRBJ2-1	CASSQAGLDNEQFF
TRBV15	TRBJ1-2	CATSRDRRANYGYTF
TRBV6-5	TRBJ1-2	CASSYLTGDGGYTF
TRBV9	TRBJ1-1	CASSAFEGTGNTEAFF
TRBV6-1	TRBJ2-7	CASSEDGVRYEQYF
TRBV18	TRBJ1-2	CASSPPRNRAYGYTF
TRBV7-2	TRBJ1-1	CASSPRGQRGEAFF
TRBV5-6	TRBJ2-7	CASGRDRGNEQYF
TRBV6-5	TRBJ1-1	CASIALGQNTEAFF
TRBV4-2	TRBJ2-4	CASSQTPRNIQYF
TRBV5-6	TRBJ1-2	CASSGIAQGGVTGYTF
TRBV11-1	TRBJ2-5	CASSLGKRENGKTQYF
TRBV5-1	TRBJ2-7	CASSKLGGGAEQYF
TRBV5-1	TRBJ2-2	CASSFFGGTGELFF
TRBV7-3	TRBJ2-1	CASSLAGASEQFF
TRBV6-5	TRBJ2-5	CASSYWSGLNQETQYF
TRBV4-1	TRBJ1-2	CASSQVAGEDYGYTF
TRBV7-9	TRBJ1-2	CASSFGQELYGYTF
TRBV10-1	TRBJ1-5	CASSYRADNQPQHF
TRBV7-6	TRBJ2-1	CASSSRDSEGDEQFF
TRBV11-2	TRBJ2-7	CASSFIGPDRGRREQYF
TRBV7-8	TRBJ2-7	CASSPGAGREQYF
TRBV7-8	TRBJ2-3	CASSLGTRSHTDTQYF
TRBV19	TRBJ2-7	CASSTPGVENSYEQYF
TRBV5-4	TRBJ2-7	CASRVGGRREQYF
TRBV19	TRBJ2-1	CASSIGEAGSREQFF
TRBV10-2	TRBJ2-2	CASSGDFVAQAGELFF
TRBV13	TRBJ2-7	CASSLRGQGAYEQYF
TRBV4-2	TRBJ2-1	CASSQEASGVSYNEQFF
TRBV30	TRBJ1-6	CAWTRAASSYNSPLHF
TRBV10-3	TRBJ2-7	CAISEPRTGAAYEQYF
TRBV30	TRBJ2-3	CAWGDKRETDTQYF
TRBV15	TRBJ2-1	CATSRDLKTRESYNEQFF
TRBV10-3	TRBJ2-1	CAISEGEGYNEQFF
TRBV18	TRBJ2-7	CASSPGTATYEQYF
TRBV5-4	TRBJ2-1	CASRPSGFPHSYNEQFF
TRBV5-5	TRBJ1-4	CASSPRGATLNEKLFF
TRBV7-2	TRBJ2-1	CASSPGLAGGLHEREQFF
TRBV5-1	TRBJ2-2	CASSFARGAGELFF
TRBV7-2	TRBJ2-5	CASSLETQYF
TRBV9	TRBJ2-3	CASSVGLGVRTDTQYF
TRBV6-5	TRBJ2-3	CASSLQGHQDTQYF
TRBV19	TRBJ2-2	CASTRLASAGELFF
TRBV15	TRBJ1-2	CATSKAGNYGYTF
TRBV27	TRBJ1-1	CASSLSGLSNTEAFF
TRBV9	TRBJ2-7	CASSPGRNYEQYF
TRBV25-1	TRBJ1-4	CASSASGAQKLFF
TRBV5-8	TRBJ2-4	CASSFNYERKNIQYF
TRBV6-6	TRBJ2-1	CASSYLGYNEQFF